The 26 T cell receptor beta chains below come from one sample, sequenced in a study of post-analysis software for immune sequencing data. Unique molecular identifiers were built into the TCR beta cDNA libraries. TCRdb redid the calling of the PCR reads with MiXCR, one entry per CDR3 protein. The sample shows roughly 600,000 distinct CDR3 sequences, roughly two fifths of them seen only once. These receptors' antigens are unknown. Overall study results and limits: About five TRBV segments, including TRBV5-6, TRBV5-1 and TRBV20-1, were more frequent in patients than controls.

The material sequenced was blood. Receptors were obtained from a girl aged 5 to 17 with multiple sclerosis.

This clonotype has just a few counts. The V gene is TRBV7-2, the J gene TRBJ2-7; D is ambiguous. Germline CDR1 and CDR2: SGHTA and FQGNSA. CDR3 length equals 14 residues. Trimming removed 5 bases at V and 6 bases at J, with 17 bases between. CDR3 bases: TGTGCCAGCAGCCCCCCGAGCATGGGCGCCGAGCAGTACTTC. It specifies CASSPPSMGAEQYF. The full variable domain, with the rest looked up from reference TRBV7-2 and TRBJ2-7, is GAGVSQSPSNKVTEKGKDVELRCDPISGHTALYWYRQSLGQGLEFLIYFQGNSAPDKSGLPSDRFSAERTGGSVSTLTIQRTQQEDSAVYLCASSPPSMGAEQYFGPGTRLTVT.

This clonotype was detected only a few times. V usage is TRBV5-1 and J usage is TRBJ2-5; D uncertain. The J call is in doubt because the DNA end fits TRBJ2-7 better. Germline values: CDR1 SGHRS, CDR2 YFSETQ. The CDR3 runs 15 residues. The CDR3 spells CASSLMKGGAYEQYF. CDR3 coding DNA: TGCGCCAGCAGCCTGATGAAGGGTGGGGCCTACGAGCAGTACTTC.

This sequence joins TRBV5-1 and TRBJ1-1, with 10 bases that match TRBD1. The CDR3 extends over 15 amino acids. The trim removed 3 bases at V and 4 bases at J, leaving 6 bases unmatched. Germline V gene lookup returns CDR1 SGHRS and CDR2 YFSETQ. Here the CDR3 reads CASSSDRGGSTEAFF. CDR3 sequence (DNA): TGCGCCAGCAGCTCGGACAGGGGGGGCAGCACTGAAGCTTTCTTT. The full variable domain, in which reference TRBV5-1 and TRBJ1-1 provide the parts outside the CDR3, is KAGVTQTPRYLIKTRGQQVTLSCSPISGHRSVSWYQQTPGQGLQFLFEYFSETQRNKGNFPGRFSGRQFSNSRSEMNVSTLELGDSALYLCASSSDRGGSTEAFFGQGTRLTVV.

This rearrangement joins TRBV12-3 or TRBV12-4 to TRBJ2-7; possibly TRBD1 for D (6 bases). Trimming took 2 bases from V and 0 from J, leaving 17 bases between them. The CDR3 has 17 amino acids. The chain's CDR3 is CASSLLSWDKTSYEQYF. The CDR3 DNA reads as TGTGCCAGCAGTTTATTATCCTGGGACAAGACCTCCTACGAGCAGTACTTC.

V is TRBV29-1 and J is TRBJ2-7; D not certain. CDR1 and CDR2 from the germline V gene are SQVTM and ANQGSEA. This CDR3 has 13 amino acids. V was trimmed by 4 bases and J by 2 bases, leaving 12 bases between them. The CDR3 bases are TGCAGCGTTGCGAGACGGGCGGCCTACGAGCAGTACTTC. This translates into CSVARRAAYEQYF.

The chain carries TRBV4-1 and TRBJ1-4; D perhaps matches TRBD1 (5 bases). The CDR3 runs to 17 residues. With 1 base removed from V and 4 bases from J, the gap between germline ends came to 16 bases. In germline, CDR1 is MGHRA, CDR2 YSYEKL. Written as DNA, the CDR3 is TGCGCCAGCAGCCAAGTTGGGGCCGGGGGGAGTAATGAAAAACTGTTTTTT. Translating gives CASSQVGAGGSNEKLFF.

This clonotype was counted between two and nine times. CDR3 in DNA: TGTGCCATGTCGAACCTCGGGCCTGACACCGGGGAGCTGTTTTTT. Translating it yields CAMSNLGPDTGELFF. The chain combines TRBV10-3 with TRBJ2-2; D not resolved. CDR1 is ENHRY, CDR2 SYGVKD, per germline. The CDR3 contains 15 residues. V lost 9 bases, J lost 3 bases, and 17 bases lay in between.

This clonotype was picked up a small number of times. The junction departs from germline at one end; a sequencing error may be responsible. This CDR3 is CASSLDQGDYGYTF. As DNA, the CDR3 is TGCGCCAGCAGCTTGGACCAGGGAGACTACGGCTACACCTTC. V usage is TRBV5-1 and J usage is TRBJ1-2, with TRBD1 as a possible D gene (5 bases). The germline V gene encodes CDR1 SGHRS and CDR2 YFSETQ. The CDR3 contains 14 residues.

The chain uses TRBV4-2 and TRBJ1-1; 11 bases align to TRBD1. V dropped 3 bases and J dropped 5; count of bases not matched to a gene: 5. CDR3 length: 15 amino acids. Germline V gene data show CDR1 as LGHNA and CDR2 as YNFKEQ. The CDR3 protein is CASSHTGTGGTEAFF. As DNA, the CDR3 is TGTGCCAGCAGCCATACCGGGACAGGGGGGACTGAAGCTTTCTTT.

This rearrangement joins TRBV5-1 to TRBJ1-1; no definite D call. The CDR3 covers 17 residues. V was pared by 7 bases and J by 1 base, with 23 bases between. CDR1 and CDR2 from the germline V gene are SGHRS and YFSETQ. CDR3 region: CASGVMLTDPRNTEAFF. Written as DNA, the CDR3 is TGCGCCAGCGGAGTGATGTTAACGGACCCCCGGAACACTGAAGCTTTCTTT. The full variable domain, its missing parts supplied by reference TRBV5-1 and TRBJ1-1, is KAGVTQTPRYLIKTRGQQVTLSCSPISGHRSVSWYQQTPGQGLQFLFEYFSETQRNKGNFPGRFSGRQFSNSRSEMNVSTLELGDSALYLCASGVMLTDPRNTEAFFGQGTRLTVV.

This clonotype was detected many times. This chain connects TRBV12-3 or TRBV12-4 to TRBJ1-1; D call uncertain. The length of the CDR3 is 12 residues. V lost 4 bases to trimming and J lost 4 bases, with 7 bases between them. In DNA, the CDR3 is TGTGCCAGCAGTTGGACGGGCACTGAAGCTTTCTTT. Translation: CASSWTGTEAFF.

This clonotype has a handful of counts. The J gene is TRBJ1-6, the V gene TRBV7-2, with D possibly TRBD1 on 5 matching bases. Germline CDR1 is SGHTA and CDR2 is FQGNSA. Trimming cost V 5 bases and J 13 bases, with 21 bases left between them. This CDR3 is 15 amino acids long. DNA of the CDR3: TGTGCCAGCAGCCCAAGTCCGGGGCGAAGGGAGCCCCTCCACTTT. Its protein is CASSPSPGRREPLHF.

The chain is built from TRBV5-1 and TRBJ1-1; tentative D call: TRBD1 (6 bases). Germline V lookup: CDR1 SGHRS, CDR2 YFSETQ. Trimming shortened V by 4 bases and J by 3 bases, and 13 bases separated the two germline ends. The CDR3 covers 14 residues. The CDR3 DNA is TGCGCCAGCAGCCCGGACAGTACCTACACTGAAGCTTTCTTT. The encoded protein is CASSPDSTYTEAFF.

The chain carries TRBV20-1 and TRBJ1-2; TRBD1 might be the D (6 bases). The CDR3 consists of 13 residues. The germline V gene encodes CDR1 DFQATT and CDR2 SNEGSKA (reference sequence). Trimming pared 6 bases from V and 3 bases from J, leaving 14 bases between. CDR3 in DNA: TGCAGTGCCCCGCGGGGGGGCGACTATGGCTACACCTTC. Amino acid sequence: CSAPRGGDYGYTF.

V usage is TRBV12-3 or TRBV12-4 and J usage is TRBJ2-3; a possible D gene is TRBD1 (6 bases). V was clipped by 3 bases and J by 0 bases, with 10 bases between them. The CDR3 is made up of 15 amino acids. This CDR3 is CASSFTGMSTDTQYF. The CDR3 DNA follows: TGTGCCAGCAGTTTTACAGGGATGAGCACAGATACGCAGTATTTT.

This clonotype was counted a few times. The rearrangement links TRBV30 to TRBJ2-7, with D maybe TRBD1 (5 bases). The length of the CDR3 is 15 residues. Germline V gives CDR1 GTSNPN, CDR2 SVGIG (reference sequence). With 4 bases removed from V and 3 bases from J, the gap between germline ends came to 19 bases. The CDR3 loop reads CAWTRAGPGYYEQYF. The CDR3 nucleotides are TGTGCCTGGACTAGAGCAGGCCCAGGGTACTACGAGCAGTACTTC.

The table lists this clonotype with many counts. The chain has TRBV5-1 and TRBJ2-1; D might be TRBD2 (6 bases). The CDR3 loop spans 15 amino acids. V was pared by 0 bases and J by 9 bases, with 16 bases between. Germline V gives CDR1 SGHRS, CDR2 YFSETQ. CDR3: CASSLDGARGSEQFF. In DNA, the CDR3 is TGCGCCAGCAGCTTGGACGGGGCGCGGGGTAGTGAGCAGTTCTTC.

This clonotype appeared a few times. This chain links TRBV5-1 with TRBJ2-1; D gene unclear. Per the germline V gene, CDR1 is SGHRS and CDR2 is YFSETQ. V shed 0 bases and J shed 0 bases, with 10 bases lying between them. This CDR3 is built from 16 residues. This chain's CDR3 is CASSLEGSPSYNEQFF. The CDR3 bases are TGCGCCAGCAGCTTGGAGGGCAGTCCCTCCTACAATGAGCAGTTCTTC.

The gene calls are TRBV10-3 and TRBJ2-7, with 12 bases aligning to TRBD2. The CDR3 covers 14 residues. Trimming removed 7 bases from V and 6 bases from J; junction bases left unmatched: 7. Per the germline V gene, CDR1 is ENHRY and CDR2 is SYGVKD. The CDR3 reads CAINLAGGQSEQYF. In nucleotides, the CDR3 is TGTGCCATCAATCTAGCGGGGGGGCAAAGCGAGCAGTACTTC.

CDR3 bases: TGTGCCAGCAGCTTAGTGGGGGGACAGGGGGCGAAAGGAGCCAAAAACATTCAGTACTTC. Translation: CASSLVGGQGAKGAKNIQYF. V usage is TRBV7-9 and J usage is TRBJ2-4; TRBD1 matches 12 bases. The trim removed 1 base at V and 0 bases at J, leaving 10 bases unmatched. This CDR3 is built from 20 residues. Germline V gene data show CDR1 as SEHNR and CDR2 as FQNEAQ (reference sequence).

This rearrangement joins TRBV5-5 to TRBJ1-1; unclear D gene. CDR3 length: 16 residues. CDR1 and CDR2 (germline): SGHKS, YYEKEE (reference sequence). V lost 2 bases and J 0 bases, leaving 14 bases between the germline ends. DNA of the CDR3: TGTGCCAGCAGCTTTCAGCCAGACCAGATGAACACTGAAGCTTTCTTT. Amino acid sequence: CASSFQPDQMNTEAFF.

This clonotype was seen only a few times. The chain carries TRBV10-3 and TRBJ2-5; 7 bases fit TRBD1. The J call may be incorrect, as the DNA end agrees better with TRBJ2-7. CDR3 length equals 15 residues. The germline gives CDR1 ENHRY, CDR2 SYGVKD. In DNA form, the CDR3 reads TGTGCCATCAGTGAGTCGTTAGGACAGGCCTCCGAGCAGTACTTC. It is translated as CAISESLGQASEQYF.

Comments on this clonotype: Compared with germline, one end of the junction differs, possibly owing to a read error. This chain joins TRBV5-8 and TRBJ2-5, with 10 bases fitting TRBD1. The CDR3 is made up of 16 amino acids. The V gene's germline CDR1 is SGHTS and CDR2 YDEGEE. CDR3 in amino acids: CTSSAGTGDFQETQYF. The CDR3 DNA sequence: TGTACCAGCAGCGCGGGGACAGGGGATTTCCAGGAGACCCAGTACTTC.

This sequence joins TRBV29-1 and TRBJ1-2, with D unclear. This CDR3 contains 13 residues. Per germline, CDR1 SQVTM and CDR2 ANQGSEA. Trimming took off 3 bases at V and 1 base at J, with 9 bases between the two ends. The CDR3 region is CSVDDGNNYGYTF. The DNA for the CDR3 is TGCAGCGTTGATGACGGAAATAACTATGGCTACACCTTC.

V usage is TRBV7-9 and J usage is TRBJ2-7, with 7 positions matching TRBD2. The CDR3 length is 17 residues. With V trimmed by 4 bases and J by 0 bases, 12 bases remained unmatched. Germline loops: CDR1 SEHNR, CDR2 FQNEAQ (reference sequence). CDR3 nucleotide sequence: TGTGCCAGCAGCTCTCCCCTGGCGGGGGTGAGCTCCTACGAGCAGTACTTC. It codes for CASSSPLAGVSSYEQYF.

This chain connects TRBV20-1 to TRBJ1-5; 7 bases agree with TRBD1. The V gene end was trimmed by 5 bases and the J gene end by 3 bases; junction bases not matched to a gene: 7. CDR3 size: 14 residues. The V gene's germline CDR1 is DFQATT and CDR2 SNEGSKA (reference sequence). CDR3 coding DNA: TGCAGTGCTCGCGACAGGGAGCTCAATCAGCCCCAGCATTTT. Translating gives CSARDRELNQPQHF.